This T cell receptor beta chain was retrieved from a study of tumor-infiltrating lymphocytes in primary liver carcinoma. The overall study: Tumors were staged T1-T3 N0M0 and measured roughly 4 to 10 cm across.

Each 20-30 mg portion of unsorted bulk tissue served as the source for co-extraction of RNA and DNA. The authors made TCR beta cDNA from 450 to 600 ng total RNA with a constant-region primer. Construction of TCR beta libraries relied on three successive nested multiplex PCR rounds employing slightly modified ARM-PCR. It was with TRBV1-TRBV30 forward primers and a C-beta reverse primer that the first two PCR rounds were run, at approximately 10 cycles each. TCRdb itself ran the multiplex PCR reads through MiXCR, one entry per CDR3 protein. The data contain 90,000 to 150,000 distinct CDR3 sequences, less than 75% of them seen just once; the ten biggest clones take up 8.1%. This CDR3 is 15 amino acids long. The trim removed 2 bases at V and 5 bases at J, leaving 6 bases unmatched. Germline V lookup: CDR1 SGHDN, CDR2 FVKESK. This clonotype appeared many times.

This sequence originates from a woman aged 55-75 years with primary liver carcinoma and hepatitis B virus infection. Sequencing was carried out using tumor-adjacent normal liver tissue. The chain combines TRBV14 with TRBJ2-3; 8 positions match TRBD1. The CDR3 DNA reads TGTGCCAGCAGCCAAAGACAGGGGTTCGGAGATACGCAGTATTTT. Translation gives CASSQRQGFGDTQYF. Based on the CDR3 plus reference TRBV14 and TRBJ2-3, the full variable domain is EAGVTQFPSHSVIEKGQTVTLRCDPISGHDNLYWYRRVMGKEIKFLLHFVKESKQDESGMPNNRFLAERTGGTYSTLKVQPAELEDSGVYFCASSQRQGFGDTQYFGPGTRLTVL.